The sequence of this T cell receptor (beta chain) was determined in a study of cytomegalovirus exposure and HLA in healthy donors. Study-wide points: Relative to the approximately 660-donor mean, N-insertions were reportedly fewer in an Asian-associated ancestry cluster in a later analysis.

As to this clone: No antigen is known for it.

This CDR3 region has 22 residues. Trimming shortened V by 0 bases and J by 2 bases, and 29 bases separated the two germline ends. Germline loops: CDR1 LGHNT, CDR2 FRNRAP. PCR involved 60 Vbeta and 13 Jbeta primers. Produced via immunoSEQ multiplex PCR; TCRdb's table is partial and in-frame only. This table has about 180,000 clones, about 85% appearing once. The V gene is TRBV12-5, the J gene TRBJ2-4; perhaps TRBD2 as D (6 bases). This clonotype originated in a girl aged 5-17 years in good health and CMV-seropositive. Sequencing used PBMCs. Here the CDR3 DNA reads TGTGCTAGTGGTTTGGTCCTGCCCGGACTAACGTACCCTCGGGTTACCAAAAACATTCAGTACTTC. Amino acid sequence: CASGLVLPGLTYPRVTKNIQYF.